One and the same sample provided the 27 T cell receptor beta chains below, sequenced in a study of metastatic and nonmetastatic thyroid tumors. Using MiXCR, TCRdb re-called clones from the PCR reads. The sample yields about 41,000 clones, about 24% seen once. There were no patients who had received any treatment before thyroid surgery. The sequencing input was tumor tissue. The receptor source for this set is a female donor with papillary thyroid cancer or a benign thyroid nodule (not recorded which). Some clones in this sample may be carry-over from other donors' samples.

This clone was seen repeatedly, ten times or more. The chain uses TRBV27 and TRBJ1-6; weak D call: TRBD1 (5 bases). Germline CDR1 and CDR2: MNHEY and SMNVEV (reference sequence). The CDR3 is 16 residues long. V was cut by 6 bases and J by 3 bases, with 15 bases left in between. CDR3 in amino acids: CASSLPGDYYNSPLHF. CDR3 nucleotide sequence: TGTGCCAGCAGCCTCCCCGGGGACTACTATAATTCACCCCTCCACTTT.

CDR3 sequence (DNA): TGTGCCAGCAGTAAGCGGGAGGGCTCCTACGAGCAGTACTTC. Translated, it gives CASSKREGSYEQYF. The chain couples TRBV6-1 to TRBJ2-7; 10 bases align to TRBD2. Germline values: CDR1 MNHNS, CDR2 SASEGT. Trimming took 5 bases from V and 0 from J; bases not matched to a gene: 1. The CDR3 consists of 14 residues.

In this sample, this clone turned up many times. Since a much larger clone is just one base distant, this may be a read error. The chain links TRBV5-1 to TRBJ2-7; possible D gene TRBD2, 7 bases. Germline values: CDR1 SGHRS, CDR2 YFSETQ. The CDR3 length is 13 residues. CDR3 bases: TGCGCCGGCAGCTGGGGGGGGGCGCAGGAGCAGTACTTC. Its protein product is CAGSWGGAQEQYF.

This clone was counted only a few times. The chain uses TRBV2 and TRBJ2-2; 9 bases map to TRBD1. The ends lost 6 bases at V and 7 bases at J; junction bases unmatched: 6. The germline V gene encodes CDR1 SNHLY and CDR2 FYNNEI. This CDR3 comprises 14 residues. The CDR3: CASRPGQGHGELFF. CDR3 bases: TGTGCCAGCAGGCCGGGACAGGGCCACGGGGAGCTGTTTTTT.

This clone was seen many times. The rearrangement joins TRBV20-1 to TRBJ2-3, with D perhaps matching TRBD1 or TRBD2 (6 bases each). The germline V gene encodes CDR1 DFQATT and CDR2 SNEGSKA (reference sequence). V lost 1 base to trimming and J lost 1 base, with 12 bases between them. This CDR3 has 15 residues. Here the CDR3 DNA reads TGCAGTGCTAGAGGAGGGGGGCAGGGCACAGATACGCAGTATTTT. It yields the protein CSARGGGQGTDTQYF.

This clone was seen repeatedly, ten times or more. The V gene is TRBV20-1, the J gene TRBJ1-5; no clear D. There are 15 residues in the CDR3. Germline CDR1 reads DFQATT; CDR2 reads SNEGSKA (reference sequence). V was shortened by 0 bases and J by 6 bases, with 15 bases between the two germline ends. The CDR3 is CSAREETSATQPQHF. The CDR3 DNA follows: TGCAGTGCTAGAGAAGAGACCTCTGCGACTCAGCCCCAGCATTTT.

This clone has ten or more counts. This chain uses TRBV6-1 with TRBJ2-3; 8 bases agree with TRBD1. Per the germline V gene, CDR1 is MNHNS and CDR2 is SASEGT. V shed 6 bases, J shed 7 bases, and the junction held 6 bases outside the gene matches. The CDR3 has 13 residues. The CDR3 region has the DNA TGTGCCAGCAGCGGACAGGGAACCCATACGCAGTATTTT. It encodes CASSGQGTHTQYF.

This clone appeared many times. The V and J genes are TRBV9 and TRBJ1-3, with a weak D call TRBD1 (5 bases). This CDR3 is built from 15 residues. CDR1 and CDR2 (germline): SGDLS, YYNGEE. Trimming stripped 2 bases from V and 2 bases from J, with 11 bases between. CDR3 sequence: CASSVQGVPGNTIYF. In DNA form, the CDR3 reads TGTGCCAGCAGCGTGCAGGGTGTCCCTGGAAACACCATATATTTT.

The V gene is TRBV20-1, the J gene TRBJ1-1; D is perhaps TRBD1 (5 bases). The CDR3 covers 14 residues. Trimming cost V 0 bases and J 1 base, with 9 bases left between them. The germline gives CDR1 DFQATT, CDR2 SNEGSKA (reference sequence). The CDR3 nucleotides are TGCAGTGCTAGAGAAAAGGGACCGAACACTGAAGCTTTCTTT. It translates to CSAREKGPNTEAFF.

J is TRBJ2-1 and V is TRBV20-1; 7 bases map to TRBD1. The CDR3 has 16 residues. Looked up from germline, CDR1 is DFQATT and CDR2 is SNEGSKA (reference sequence). V was clipped by 2 bases and J by 0 bases; unmatched bases: 7. The CDR3 spells CSARLQGVFSYNEQFF. In DNA form, the CDR3 reads TGCAGTGCTAGACTTCAGGGGGTGTTCTCCTACAATGAGCAGTTCTTC.

The chain joins TRBV12-3 or TRBV12-4 to TRBJ1-2; 8 bases line up with TRBD1. Trimming removed 2 bases from V and 5 bases from J; junction bases left unmatched: 4. This CDR3 comprises 14 residues. CDR3 nucleotides: TGTGCCAGCAGTTTACAGGGGGCCGTTTATGGCTACACCTTC. Encoded protein: CASSLQGAVYGYTF.

This clone was recorded a few times. The chain carries TRBV6-1 and TRBJ2-7; 7 bases are a match to TRBD1. The V gene end was trimmed by 6 bases and the J gene end by 3 bases; junction bases not matched to a gene: 5. Germline-derived CDR1 and CDR2 are MNHNS and SASEGT. This CDR3 is built from 13 residues. The CDR3 protein is CASRSQGNYEQYF. For the CDR3, the DNA is TGTGCCAGCAGGTCACAGGGGAACTACGAGCAGTACTTC.

This clone was recorded many times. J is TRBJ2-5 and V is TRBV20-1, with D possibly TRBD1 on 5 matching bases. V was cut by 3 bases and J by 5 bases, with 16 bases left in between. The CDR3 contains 14 residues. Germline CDR1 is DFQATT and CDR2 is SNEGSKA (reference sequence). The CDR3 is CSARTDGLGETQYF. CDR3 nucleotide sequence: TGCAGTGCTAGGACAGATGGGTTGGGGGAGACCCAGTACTTC.

V usage is TRBV2 and J usage is TRBJ2-1; 9 nucleotides match TRBD2. V lost 8 bases and J lost 4; bases outside the gene matches: 3. CDR3 length: 13 residues. CDR1 is SNHLY, CDR2 FYNNEI, per germline. The CDR3 bases are TGTGCCAGCGGGCGGGAGGGATACAATGAGCAGTTCTTC. Translation gives CASGREGYNEQFF.

The table lists this clone with many counts. The CDR3 sequence: CASSRTGPQETQYF. CDR3 DNA: TGTGCCAGCAGCCGGACAGGTCCCCAAGAGACCCAGTACTTC. The V call is TRBV3-1, the J call TRBJ2-5; 7 positions match TRBD1. Germline assignment: CDR1 LGHDT and CDR2 YNNKEL (reference sequence). The V and J ends lost 4 bases and 1 base, in that order; junction bases with no gene match: 3. The CDR3 loop spans 14 amino acids.

The chain carries TRBV20-1 and TRBJ2-1; TRBD2 might be the D (5 bases). CDR3 size: 15 residues. Germline-derived CDR1 and CDR2 are DFQATT and SNEGSKA (reference sequence). V gave up 0 bases and J gave up 5 bases, with 14 bases separating them. The CDR3 protein is CSARDTGELHNEQFF. Written as DNA, the CDR3 is TGCAGTGCTAGAGATACCGGGGAACTGCACAATGAGCAGTTCTTC.

This chain uses TRBV7-2 with TRBJ2-1; D is ambiguous. CDR1 and CDR2 from the germline V gene are SGHTA and FQGNSA. There are 13 residues in the CDR3. V lost 2 bases, J lost 10 bases, and 12 bases lay in between. CDR3 DNA sequence: TGTGCCAGCAGCTTATGGAACTATCGAGAGCAGTTCTTC. As protein: CASSLWNYREQFF.

At least ten counts were recorded for this clone. The J gene is TRBJ2-5, the V gene TRBV7-8, with D uncertain. This CDR3 contains 15 residues. Germline V gene sequence: CDR1 SGHVS, CDR2 FQNEAQ. V lost 4 bases to trimming and J lost 10 bases, with 22 bases between them. The CDR3 loop is CASSSSRAVGFGQYF. The CDR3 region has the DNA TGTGCCAGCAGCTCATCCCGGGCGGTAGGGTTTGGCCAGTACTTC.

In its sample, this clone was seen many times. The chain couples TRBV20-1 to TRBJ1-5, with D perhaps TRBD1 (6 bases). From germline, CDR1 is DFQATT and CDR2 SNEGSKA (reference sequence). The CDR3 is 16 amino acids. Trimming took off 0 bases at V and 7 bases at J, with 19 bases between the two ends. This CDR3 reads CSARDSGARALQPQHF. The CDR3 nucleotides are TGCAGTGCTAGAGATTCGGGGGCCAGGGCGTTGCAGCCCCAGCATTTT.

The V and J genes are TRBV12-3 or TRBV12-4 and TRBJ1-5; the D gene is possibly TRBD1 (6 bases). The CDR3 loop spans 15 amino acids. The ends were cut back, 6 bases at V and 1 base at J, with 13 bases in the middle. The CDR3 here is CASRAGVLSNQPQHF. The CDR3 DNA reads TGTGCCAGCAGGGCAGGGGTCCTGAGCAATCAGCCCCAGCATTTT.

This clone was found a few times. Because it lacks the conserved phenylalanine or tryptophan at the end, this CDR3 is likely a read error. This chain connects TRBV12-5 to TRBJ1-2, with D tentatively TRBD1 (5 bases). Germline CDR1 is LGHNT and CDR2 is FRNRAP. Trimming pared 7 bases from V and 3 bases from J, leaving 12 bases between. This CDR3 region has 13 residues. CDR3 residues: CASAPDTYYGYTL. For the CDR3, the DNA is TGTGCTAGTGCGCCGGACACCTACTATGGCTACACCTTA.

This clone was detected ten times or more. This chain links TRBV2 with TRBJ2-3, with 13 bases fitting TRBD2. The CDR3 sequence is 16 residues long. Germline loops: CDR1 SNHLY, CDR2 FYNNEI. Trimming at V came to 6 bases and at J to 4 bases, leaving 7 bases not matched to a gene. The CDR3 DNA follows: TGTGCCAGCAGGAGCCGGACTAGCGGGAGTGCAGATACGCAGTATTTT. The encoded protein is CASRSRTSGSADTQYF. The full variable domain, rest sourced from reference TRBV2 and TRBJ2-3, is EPEVTQTPSHQVTQMGQEVILRCVPISNHLYFYWYRQILGQKVEFLVSFYNNEISEKSEIFDDQFSVERPDGSNFTLKIRSTKLEDSAMYFCASRSRTSGSADTQYFGPGTRLTVL.

A few counts support this clone. This may come from a read error, since a much larger clone is one base off. The chain links TRBV3-1 to TRBJ2-5; D is ambiguous. The germline gives CDR1 LGHDT, CDR2 YNNKEL (reference sequence). There are 15 residues in the CDR3. V was trimmed by 2 bases and J by 5 bases, leaving 15 bases between them. CDR3 in amino acids: CASSQSLAPRETQYF. CDR3 in DNA: TGTGCCAGCAGCCAATCCCTGGCCCCCCGGGAGACCCAGTACTTC.

This clone was detected many times. The chain joins TRBV10-3 to TRBJ1-1; 7 bases line up with TRBD1. Trimming took 3 bases from V and 8 from J; bases not matched to a gene: 9. The V gene's germline CDR1 is ENHRY and CDR2 SYGVKD. CDR3 length: 14 residues. The CDR3 protein is CAISELNRGLEAFF. CDR3 DNA sequence: TGTGCCATCAGTGAACTGAACAGGGGACTGGAAGCTTTCTTT.

This clone was seen a few times. This chain connects TRBV6-1 to TRBJ2-7; perhaps TRBD2 as D (6 bases). V was cut by 7 bases and J by 0 bases, with 13 bases left in between. This CDR3 has 14 residues. In germline, CDR1 is MNHNS, CDR2 SASEGT. The CDR3, as DNA: TGTGCCAGCATATCACGGGAGATCTCCTACGAGCAGTACTTC. Its translation is CASISREISYEQYF.

About this clone itself: This CDR3 is missing its conserved last phenylalanine or tryptophan, likely due to a read error. The chain has TRBV3-1 and TRBJ1-6, with 7 bases matching TRBD1. Germline lookup yields CDR1 LGHDT and CDR2 YNNKEL (reference sequence). The CDR3 has 17 residues. CDR3 residues: CTSSRGPDRDYNSPLHL. CDR3 in DNA: TGTACCAGCAGCCGGGGCCCAGACAGGGATTATAATTCACCCCTCCACCTT.

Remarks on this clone: The conserved phenylalanine or tryptophan normally closing the CDR3 is absent here, so this likely arose from a read error. This chain joins TRBV9 and TRBJ2-2; 10 positions match TRBD2. V shed 1 base, J shed 7 bases, and the junction held 1 base outside the gene matches. The CDR3 contains 14 residues. The germline V gene encodes CDR1 SGDLS and CDR2 YYNGEE. The CDR3 protein is CASSVLAGGGELFS. In DNA form, the CDR3 reads TGTGCCAGCAGCGTATTAGCGGGAGGCGGGGAGCTGTTTTCT.